The rows below give T cell receptor beta chains drawn from one sample of a study of blood T cells in healthy people across ages. TCRdb called the 5' RACE reads again in MiXCR, with one record for every CDR3 protein. The sample contains around 1,000,000 distinct CDR3 sequences, less than 25% of which appear only once. These same records also appear under a second study, on T cells of mothers and their children.

The sequencing sample was made of blood. These receptors were taken from a girl aged 2 to 10 in good health. Each CDR3 is given with its conserved first and last residue. D genes are given only for firm matches. Only part of the rows carry a size: once, few, many, or a class if the clone is expanded.

abundance	d_gene	v_gene	j_gene	CDR3nt	CDR3aa
few	TRBD1	TRBV12-3/TRBV12-4	TRBJ2-7	TGTGCCAGCAGTCGGGACAGGGTTGAGCAGTACTTC	CASSRDRVEQYF
.	.	TRBV20-1	TRBJ1-5	TGCAGTGCTAGTGGTCTCGAGTTTGGGTTCGGTCAGCCCCAGCATTTT	CSASGLEFGFGQPQHF
few	.	TRBV7-2	TRBJ2-7	TGTGCCAGCAGCTTAGAGGGGATTTGGAACGAGCAGTACTTC	CASSLEGIWNEQYF
.	.	TRBV12-3/TRBV12-4	TRBJ1-4	TGCGCCAGCAGATCCTCAGGGATGAGCGAAAAACTGTTTTTT	CASRSSGMSEKLFF
.	.	TRBV27	TRBJ1-1	TGTGCCAGCAGATCAGACACGAACACTGAAGCTTTCTTT	CASRSDTNTEAFF
.	.	TRBV28	TRBJ2-3	TGTGCCAGCAGTTCCCGAGCCCGGGGAGATACGCAGTATTTT	CASSSRARGDTQYF
few	.	TRBV7-2	TRBJ2-1	TGTGCCAGCAGCTCGGGTCCTCCGGTGCAGTTCTTC	CASSSGPPVQFF
many	.	TRBV27	TRBJ1-1	TGTGCCAGCAGCTTAGGAGAGAACACTGAAGCTTTCTTT	CASSLGENTEAFF
.	.	TRBV7-9	TRBJ2-3	TGTGCCAGCAGCTTAGAGGTGCGAGATACGCAGTATTTT	CASSLEVRDTQYF
.	.	TRBV29-1	TRBJ2-5	TGCAGCGTCGAGGAGTGGGAGACCCAGTACTTC	CSVEEWETQYF
.	.	TRBV7-2	TRBJ1-1	TGTGCCAGCAGCCCGTTTAACACTGAAGCTTTCTTT	CASSPFNTEAFF
.	.	TRBV5-6	TRBJ1-2	TGTGCCAGTAGATCCGGTCCGTGGGACAACTATGGCTACACCTTC	CASRSGPWDNYGYTF
few	TRBD1	TRBV29-1	TRBJ1-2	TGCAGCGTCGCTACAGGGGGCGCGGGGGGCTACACCTTC	CSVATGGAGGYTF
few	.	TRBV27	TRBJ2-7	TGTGCCAGCAGTTATGGCTCATTCTACGAGCAGTACTTC	CASSYGSFYEQYF